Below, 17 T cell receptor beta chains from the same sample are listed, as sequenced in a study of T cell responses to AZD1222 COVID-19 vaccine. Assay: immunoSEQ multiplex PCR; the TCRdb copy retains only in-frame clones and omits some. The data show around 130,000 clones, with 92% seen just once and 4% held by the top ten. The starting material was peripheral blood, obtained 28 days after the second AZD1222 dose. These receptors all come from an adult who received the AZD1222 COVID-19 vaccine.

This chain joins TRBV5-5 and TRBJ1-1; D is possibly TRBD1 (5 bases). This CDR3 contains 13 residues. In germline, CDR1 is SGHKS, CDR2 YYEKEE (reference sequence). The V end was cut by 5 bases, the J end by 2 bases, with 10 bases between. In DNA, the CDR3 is TGTGCCAGCAGGGGGGATCTAAACACTGAAGCTTTCTTT. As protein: CASRGDLNTEAFF.

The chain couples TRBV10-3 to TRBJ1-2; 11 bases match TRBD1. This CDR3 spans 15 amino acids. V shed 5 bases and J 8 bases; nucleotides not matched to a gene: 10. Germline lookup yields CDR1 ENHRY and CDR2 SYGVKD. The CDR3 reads CAISNTGTGGLGYTF. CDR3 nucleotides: TGTGCCATCAGTAACACCGGGACAGGGGGTCTGGGCTACACCTTC.

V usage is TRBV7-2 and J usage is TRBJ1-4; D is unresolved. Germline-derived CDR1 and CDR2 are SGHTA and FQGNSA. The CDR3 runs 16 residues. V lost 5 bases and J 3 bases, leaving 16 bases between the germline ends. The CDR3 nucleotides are TGTGCCAGCAGCCCTACTCCGACGGAGTCTAATGAAAAACTGTTTTTT. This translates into CASSPTPTESNEKLFF.

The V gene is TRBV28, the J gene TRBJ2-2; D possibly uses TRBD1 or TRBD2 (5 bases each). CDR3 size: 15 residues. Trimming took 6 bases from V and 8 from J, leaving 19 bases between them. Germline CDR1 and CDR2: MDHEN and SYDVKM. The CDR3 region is CASSRDKGSSGELFF. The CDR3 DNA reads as TGTGCCAGCAGCCGAGATAAGGGGAGTTCGGGGGAGCTGTTTTTT.

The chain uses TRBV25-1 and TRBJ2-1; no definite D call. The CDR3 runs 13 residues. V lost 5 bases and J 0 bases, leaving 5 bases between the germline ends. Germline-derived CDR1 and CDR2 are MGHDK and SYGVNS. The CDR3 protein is CASSPSSYNEQFF. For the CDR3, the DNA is TGTGCCAGCAGTCCAAGCTCCTACAATGAGCAGTTCTTC.

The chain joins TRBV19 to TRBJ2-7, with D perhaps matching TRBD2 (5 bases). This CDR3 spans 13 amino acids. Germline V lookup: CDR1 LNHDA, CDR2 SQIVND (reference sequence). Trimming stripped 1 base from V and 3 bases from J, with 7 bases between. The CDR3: CASSIVGSYEQYF. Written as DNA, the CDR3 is TGTGCCAGTAGTATAGTAGGGAGCTACGAGCAGTACTTC.

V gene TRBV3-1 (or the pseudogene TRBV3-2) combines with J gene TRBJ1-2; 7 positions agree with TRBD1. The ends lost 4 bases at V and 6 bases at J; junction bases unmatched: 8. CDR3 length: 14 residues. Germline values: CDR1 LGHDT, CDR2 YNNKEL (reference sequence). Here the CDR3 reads CASSLNGQADGYTF. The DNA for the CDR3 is TGTGCCAGCAGCCTCAACGGACAGGCCGATGGCTACACCTTC.

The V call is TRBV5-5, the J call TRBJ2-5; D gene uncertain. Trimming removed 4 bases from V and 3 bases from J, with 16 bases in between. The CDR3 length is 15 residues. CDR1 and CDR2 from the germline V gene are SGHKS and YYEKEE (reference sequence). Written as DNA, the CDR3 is TGTGCCAGCAGCCTCACCGGACGATCTGAAGAGACCCAGTACTTC. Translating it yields CASSLTGRSEETQYF. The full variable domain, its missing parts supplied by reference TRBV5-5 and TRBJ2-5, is DAGVTQSPTHLIKTRGQQVTLRCSPISGHKSVSWYQQVLGQGPQFIFQYYEKEERGRGNFPDRFSARQFPNYSSELNVNALLLGDSALYLCASSLTGRSEETQYFGPGTRLLVL.

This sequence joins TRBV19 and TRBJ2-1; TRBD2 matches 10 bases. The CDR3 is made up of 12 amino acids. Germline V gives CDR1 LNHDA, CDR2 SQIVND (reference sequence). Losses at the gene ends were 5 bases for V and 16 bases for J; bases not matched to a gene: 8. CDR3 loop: CASSPSSGRDFF. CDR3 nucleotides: TGTGCCAGTAGTCCCTCTAGCGGGAGAGACTTCTTC.

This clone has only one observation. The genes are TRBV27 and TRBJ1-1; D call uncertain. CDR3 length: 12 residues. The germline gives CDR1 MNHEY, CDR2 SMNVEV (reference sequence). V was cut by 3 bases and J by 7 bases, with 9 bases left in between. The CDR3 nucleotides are TGTGCCAGCAGTTTTTTGTTAGGTGAAGCTTTCTTT. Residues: CASSFLLGEAFF.

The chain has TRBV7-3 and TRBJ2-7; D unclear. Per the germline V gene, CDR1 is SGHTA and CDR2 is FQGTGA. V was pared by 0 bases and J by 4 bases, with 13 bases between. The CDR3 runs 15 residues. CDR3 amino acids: CASSLTGSVSYEQYF. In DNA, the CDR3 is TGTGCCAGCAGCTTAACGGGAAGCGTTTCTTACGAGCAGTACTTC. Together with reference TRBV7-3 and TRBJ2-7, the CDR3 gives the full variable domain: GAGVSQTPSNKVTEKGKYVELRCDPISGHTALYWYRQSLGQGPEFLIYFQGTGAADDSGLPNDRFFAVRPEGSVSTLKIQRTERGDSAVYLCASSLTGSVSYEQYFGPGTRLTVT.

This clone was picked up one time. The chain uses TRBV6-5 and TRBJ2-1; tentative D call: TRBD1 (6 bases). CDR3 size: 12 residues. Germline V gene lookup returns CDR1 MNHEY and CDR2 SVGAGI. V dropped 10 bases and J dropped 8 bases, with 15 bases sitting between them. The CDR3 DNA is TGTGCCACGGCTGACAGGCTGGATGAGCAGTTCTTC. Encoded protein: CATADRLDEQFF.

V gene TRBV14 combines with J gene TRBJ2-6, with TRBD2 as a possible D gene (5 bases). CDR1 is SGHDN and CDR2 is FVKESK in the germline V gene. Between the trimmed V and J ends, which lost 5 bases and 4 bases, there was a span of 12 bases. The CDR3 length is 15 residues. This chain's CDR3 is CASSSWRSGANVLTF. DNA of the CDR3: TGTGCCAGCAGCTCTTGGAGGTCCGGGGCCAACGTCCTGACTTTC.

DNA for the CDR3: TGTGCCAGCAGGGAACAGGGTAGCTACGAGCAGTACTTC. The encoded protein is CASREQGSYEQYF. This sequence joins TRBV28 and TRBJ2-7; tentative D call: TRBD1 (6 bases). The V gene's germline CDR1 is MDHEN and CDR2 SYDVKM. V shed 6 bases and J shed 3 bases, with 12 bases lying between them. This CDR3 is 13 amino acids long.

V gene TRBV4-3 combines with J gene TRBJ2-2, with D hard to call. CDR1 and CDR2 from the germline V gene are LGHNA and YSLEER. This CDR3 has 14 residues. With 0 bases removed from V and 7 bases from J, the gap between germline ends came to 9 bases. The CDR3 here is CASSQEYWVGELFF. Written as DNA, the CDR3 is TGCGCCAGCAGCCAAGAGTACTGGGTCGGGGAGCTGTTTTTT.

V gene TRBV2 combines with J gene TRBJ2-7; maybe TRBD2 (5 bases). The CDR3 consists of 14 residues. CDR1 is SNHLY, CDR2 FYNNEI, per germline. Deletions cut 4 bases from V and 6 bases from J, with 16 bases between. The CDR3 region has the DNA TGTGCCAGCAGTGCGGACCTAGGAGGCGGCGAGCAGTACTTC. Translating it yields CASSADLGGGEQYF.

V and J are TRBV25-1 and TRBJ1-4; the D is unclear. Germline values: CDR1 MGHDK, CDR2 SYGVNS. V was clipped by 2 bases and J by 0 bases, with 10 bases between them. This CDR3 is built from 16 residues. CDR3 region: CASSESGRPTNEKLFF. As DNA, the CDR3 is TGTGCCAGCAGTGAAAGTGGTAGACCAACTAATGAAAAACTGTTTTTT.